This T cell receptor (beta chain) was identified in a study of T-cell reconstitution after alpha-beta-depleted transplantation in children. Unique molecular identifiers featured in how the TCRbeta library was prepared. MiXCR, run by TCRdb on the PCR reads, gives a single entry per CDR3 protein. The table shows 600,000 to 800,000 distinct CDR3 sequences, with 13% occurring only once. Study-wide results and caveats: At one year after transplant, newly produced T cells mostly accounted for T-cell counts and diversity. The origin of alpha-beta T cells about two months after transplant was reportedly several hundred expanded graft clones. Some patients owed their high day-60 TCRbeta diversity to surviving recipient T cells and thymic progenitors.

Germline lookup yields CDR1 SGHRS and CDR2 YFSETQ. Trimming removed 5 bases from V and 0 bases from J, with 15 bases in between. The CDR3 has 15 amino acids. In this sample, this clonotype turned up many times. Its antigen remains unknown. This TCR came from a girl aged 2-10 years with congenital amegakaryocytic thrombocytopenia, due to receive a stem cell transplant. Material: PBMCs, obtained before TCRalphabeta/CD19-depleted stem cell transplant. The rearrangement links TRBV5-1 to TRBJ2-7; maybe TRBD1 (6 bases). CDR3 sequence (DNA): TGCGCCAGCAGGCGGAATTCGGACAGCTCCTACGAGCAGTACTTC. This gives the protein CASRRNSDSSYEQYF.